One sample yielded the 30 T cell receptor beta chains listed below, sequenced in a study of cytomegalovirus exposure and HLA in healthy donors. The PCR used 60 Vbeta and 13 Jbeta primers. TCRdb's table, derived via immunoSEQ multiplex PCR, lists solely in-frame clones and lacks some. The sample lists tens of thousands of clones, over 60% seen once, with roughly 9.2% in the top ten. The material sequenced was PBMCs. These receptors all stem from a woman between 50 and 59 years old in good health and CMV-seronegative.

The chain carries TRBV19 and TRBJ1-1; maybe TRBD1 (5 bases). V dropped 8 bases and J dropped 1 base, with 11 bases sitting between them. The CDR3 is made up of 13 amino acids. Germline V gives CDR1 LNHDA, CDR2 SQIVND (reference sequence). The CDR3 DNA reads as TGTGCCAGTTCCAGACAGTGGAACACTGAAGCTTTCTTT. This codes for CASSRQWNTEAFF.

CDR3 loop: CASSGTSGGTTDTQYF. The CDR3 nucleotides are TGTGCCAGCAGCGGGACTAGCGGGGGCACCACAGATACGCAGTATTTT. The V gene is TRBV5-4, the J gene TRBJ2-3; 14 nucleotides line up with TRBD2. CDR1 is SGHNT and CDR2 is YYREEE in the germline V gene (reference sequence). Trimming cost V 4 bases and J 2 bases; bases outside gene matches: 3. This CDR3 contains 16 residues.

The J gene is TRBJ2-2, the V gene TRBV6-1; 7 positions match TRBD1. The germline gives CDR1 MNHNS, CDR2 SASEGT. The CDR3 spans 13 residues. With V trimmed by 6 bases and J by 3 bases, 1 base remained unmatched. CDR3: CASRGTDTGELFF. For the CDR3, the DNA is TGTGCCAGCAGGGGGACAGACACCGGGGAGCTGTTTTTT.

CDR3 sequence reads: CASQDVGAGKLFF. DNA for the CDR3: TGTGCCAGCCAGGACGTAGGGGCCGGGAAACTGTTTTTT. This sequence joins TRBV25-1 and TRBJ1-4; weak D call: TRBD1 (5 bases). The germline V gene has CDR1 MGHDK and CDR2 SYGVNS. The CDR3 runs to 13 residues. V was shortened by 8 bases and J by 11 bases, with 18 bases between the two germline ends.

This clone was seen more than once but under ten times. This chain uses TRBV4-2 with TRBJ1-1; TRBD1 agrees at 10 bases. CDR1 is LGHNA and CDR2 is YNFKEQ in the germline V gene. V dropped 4 bases and J dropped 3; count of bases not matched to a gene: 5. The CDR3 has 15 residues. The CDR3 DNA reads as TGTGCCAGCAGCCCGACAGGGGGCGAGTACACTGAAGCTTTCTTT. Amino acids: CASSPTGGEYTEAFF.

V and J are TRBV7-2 and TRBJ2-1; 7 bases agree with TRBD1. The CDR3 is 17 amino acids. V shed 5 bases and J 5 bases; nucleotides not matched to a gene: 15. Germline V gives CDR1 SGHTA, CDR2 FQGNSA. The CDR3 protein is CASSVRQGRGINNEQFF. CDR3 sequence (DNA): TGTGCCAGCAGCGTAAGACAGGGTAGGGGAATTAACAATGAGCAGTTCTTC.

J is TRBJ2-5 and V is TRBV7-2; a possible D gene is TRBD2 (6 bases). This CDR3 spans 15 amino acids. The V and J ends lost 5 bases and 1 base respectively, with 14 bases between them. The germline CDR1 and CDR2 sequences are SGHTA and FQGNSA. Here the CDR3 DNA reads TGTGCCAGCAGCAGGTCGTTGGGGGGCCAAGAGACCCAGTACTTC. Its translation: CASSRSLGGQETQYF.

This rearrangement joins TRBV6-1 to TRBJ1-1; 8 nucleotides align to TRBD1. Germline trimming cut 2 bases from V and 3 bases from J; bases unmatched to any gene: 5. The CDR3 spans 15 residues. Germline CDR1 MNHNS, CDR2 SASEGT. CDR3: CASSELDRGHTEAFF. The CDR3 DNA sequence: TGTGCCAGCAGTGAATTAGACAGGGGTCACACTGAAGCTTTCTTT.

The rearrangement links TRBV27 to TRBJ2-7; weak D call: TRBD2 (6 bases). Germline V gene data show CDR1 as MNHEY and CDR2 as SMNVEV (reference sequence). CDR3 length: 14 residues. V was clipped by 3 bases and J by 7 bases, with 16 bases between them. The CDR3 sequence: CASSLTGGSREQYF. In DNA form, the CDR3 reads TGTGCCAGCAGTTTGACCGGGGGATCGCGGGAGCAGTACTTC.

V usage is TRBV7-2 and J usage is TRBJ2-3, with 7 bases matching TRBD1. The CDR3 is 14 residues long. V shed 4 bases, J shed 4 bases, and the junction held 5 bases outside the gene matches. Germline-derived CDR1 and CDR2 are SGHTA and FQGNSA. This CDR3 reads CASSSYQGADTQYF. The CDR3 bases are TGTGCCAGCAGCTCCTACCAGGGGGCAGATACGCAGTATTTT.

This chain joins TRBV28 and TRBJ2-2; possible D gene TRBD1, 6 bases. Germline-derived CDR1 and CDR2 are MDHEN and SYDVKM. This CDR3 spans 14 amino acids. V was cut by 10 bases and J by 1 base, with 13 bases left in between. The CDR3 nucleotides read TGTGCCACCTCCAAGGGGGAGAACACCGGGGAGCTGTTTTTT. This codes for CATSKGENTGELFF.

V usage is TRBV28 and J usage is TRBJ2-4; 7 positions match TRBD2. Unmatched junction bases numbered 4, after V lost 2 bases and J lost 0 bases. The CDR3 has 16 amino acids. The germline V gene encodes CDR1 MDHEN and CDR2 SYDVKM. The CDR3 reads CASSLPGGRAKNIQYF. CDR3 DNA sequence: TGTGCCAGCAGTTTACCCGGGGGGAGAGCCAAAAACATTCAGTACTTC.

Regarding this clone: Other DNA sequences in this sample translate to the same CDR3. The V call is TRBV6-1, the J call TRBJ2-5, with 8 nucleotides matching TRBD1. V was clipped by 4 bases and J by 4 bases; unmatched bases: 5. Germline values: CDR1 MNHNS, CDR2 SASEGT. The CDR3 is 14 amino acids. The CDR3 coding sequence is TGTGCCAGCAGTGTTTCAGGGGGCAGAGAGACCCAGTACTTC. Protein product: CASSVSGGRETQYF.

This clone rates as medium-sized. Other DNA sequences of this sample code for an identical CDR3. V is TRBV7-3 and J is TRBJ1-1; D is uncertain. Germline V gene lookup returns CDR1 SGHTA and CDR2 FQGTGA. CDR3 length: 13 amino acids. V shed 7 bases and J shed 4 bases, with 13 bases lying between them. CDR3 in DNA: TGTGCCAGCAAAGCGGGATTAGGCACTGAAGCTTTCTTT. It codes for CASKAGLGTEAFF.

The chain combines TRBV15 with TRBJ2-3; 7 bases map to TRBD2. CDR3 length: 16 residues. Germline V gives CDR1 LNHNV, CDR2 YYDKDF (reference sequence). V lost 1 base and J lost 1; bases outside the gene matches: 5. For the CDR3, the DNA is TGTGCCACCAGCAGAGGGGACTACCTTGGCACAGATACGCAGTATTTT. It specifies CATSRGDYLGTDTQYF.

The CDR3 DNA sequence: TGTGCCAGTACCGGGACAGGGGGTAATCAGCCCCAGCATTTT. It is translated as CASTGTGGNQPQHF. This chain links TRBV19 with TRBJ1-5, with 11 bases that match TRBD1. With 7 bases clipped from V and 4 bases from J, the junction kept 3 bases outside the gene matches. Germline assignment: CDR1 LNHDA and CDR2 SQIVND (reference sequence). The CDR3 loop spans 14 amino acids.

The chain has TRBV5-1 and TRBJ2-7, with 11 bases that match TRBD1. The V gene's germline CDR1 is SGHRS and CDR2 YFSETQ. This CDR3 region has 14 residues. V lost 2 bases and J lost 4; bases outside the gene matches: 2. In DNA form, the CDR3 reads TGCGCCAGCAGCTTAGGGGACAGGGGGTACGAGCAGTACTTC. This codes for CASSLGDRGYEQYF.

This clone was seen a handful of times. The chain uses TRBV19 and TRBJ2-5; the match to TRBD1 covers 8 bases. The germline V gene encodes CDR1 LNHDA and CDR2 SQIVND (reference sequence). V lost 5 bases and J lost 5; bases outside the gene matches: 4. The CDR3 runs to 13 residues. This chain's CDR3 is CASSSGGMETQYF. The CDR3 nucleotides are TGTGCCAGTAGTTCAGGGGGCATGGAGACCCAGTACTTC.

This sequence joins TRBV19 and TRBJ2-1; D is perhaps TRBD2 (6 bases). CDR1 is LNHDA, CDR2 SQIVND, per germline (reference sequence). CDR3 length: 14 amino acids. The V gene lost 1 base and the J gene lost 7 bases, with 11 bases spanning the gap. CDR3 DNA: TGTGCCAGTAGTATAGTTGGGGGGAGAAATGAGCAGTTCTTC. Translated, it gives CASSIVGGRNEQFF.

V usage is TRBV30 and J usage is TRBJ1-1, with 8 nucleotides matching TRBD1. The V gene end was trimmed by 4 bases and the J gene end by 2 bases; junction bases not matched to a gene: 9. Looked up from germline, CDR1 is GTSNPN and CDR2 is SVGIG (reference sequence). The CDR3 has 15 amino acids. The CDR3 region is CAWIDRGWGNTEAFF. In nucleotides, the CDR3 is TGTGCCTGGATCGACAGGGGATGGGGAAACACTGAAGCTTTCTTT.

The chain employs TRBV6-5 and TRBJ1-2, with D possibly matching TRBD1 (6 bases). The CDR3 spans 14 residues. Germline lookup yields CDR1 MNHEY and CDR2 SVGAGI. Trimming removed 5 bases at V and 0 bases at J, with 10 bases between. CDR3 DNA: TGTGCCAGCAGTCGACAGGCTACTAACTATGGCTACACCTTC. It codes for CASSRQATNYGYTF.

V and J are TRBV6-5 and TRBJ2-3, with D possibly being TRBD1 (6 bases). This CDR3 region has 15 residues. V lost 2 bases to trimming and J lost 0 bases, with 9 bases between them. In germline, CDR1 is MNHEY, CDR2 SVGAGI. The CDR3, as DNA: TGTGCCAGCAGTTACCTCGGACAGAGCACAGATACGCAGTATTTT. The encoded protein is CASSYLGQSTDTQYF.

The chain has TRBV25-1 and TRBJ1-2; 7 bases are a match to TRBD1. The CDR3 covers 14 residues. J gave up 2 bases and V 4 bases, and 4 bases lay outside the gene matches. The germline V gene has CDR1 MGHDK and CDR2 SYGVNS. The CDR3 DNA is TGTGCCAGCAGTGCTACGACAGGGAACTATGGCTACACCTTC. It specifies CASSATTGNYGYTF.

The chain combines TRBV4-2 with TRBJ1-2; tentatively, D is TRBD1 (6 bases). Per germline, CDR1 LGHNA and CDR2 YNFKEQ. V was clipped by 1 base and J by 8 bases, with 11 bases between them. The CDR3 loop spans 13 amino acids. The CDR3 reads CASSQGGLVGYTF. The CDR3 region has the DNA TGTGCCAGCAGCCAAGGGGGGCTGGTGGGCTACACCTTC.

The chain employs TRBV30 and TRBJ2-5, with D unclear. The CDR3 totals 13 residues. Trimming cost V 2 bases and J 5 bases, with 12 bases left between them. Germline V gives CDR1 GTSNPN, CDR2 SVGIG (reference sequence). Here the CDR3 reads CAWSPTPAETQYF. CDR3 coding DNA: TGTGCCTGGAGTCCGACTCCGGCGGAGACCCAGTACTTC.

The J gene is TRBJ1-5, the V gene TRBV5-1, with TRBD1 matching over 9 bases. V shed 4 bases, J shed 2 bases, and the junction held 4 bases outside the gene matches. The CDR3 totals 15 residues. Germline CDR1 is SGHRS and CDR2 is YFSETQ. As DNA, the CDR3 is TGCGCCAGCAGCCCCACAGGGGGCGGCAATCAGCCCCAGCATTTT. Encoded protein: CASSPTGGGNQPQHF.

This clone was seen a handful of times. The chain recombines TRBV6-5 with TRBJ1-1; 7 bases are shared with TRBD1. Germline CDR1 reads MNHEY; CDR2 reads SVGAGI. V was pared by 7 bases and J by 1 base, with 9 bases of the junction left unmatched. The CDR3 sequence is 15 residues long. The CDR3: CASNEQGLGNTEAFF. The CDR3 nucleotides are TGTGCCAGCAACGAACAGGGGTTAGGGAACACTGAAGCTTTCTTT.

The genes are TRBV28 and TRBJ2-4; maybe TRBD1 (6 bases). Deletions cut 5 bases from V and 1 base from J, with 15 bases between. This CDR3 contains 16 residues. Germline V gives CDR1 MDHEN, CDR2 SYDVKM. CDR3 sequence: CASSPTGKGAKNIQYF. Here the CDR3 DNA reads TGTGCCAGCAGTCCCACAGGGAAGGGGGCCAAAAACATTCAGTACTTC.

In this sample, this clone turned up a few times. This rearrangement joins TRBV2 to TRBJ2-1; 8 nucleotides align to TRBD2. Germline V gene lookup returns CDR1 SNHLY and CDR2 FYNNEI. This CDR3 contains 16 residues. V lost 2 bases and J lost 6; bases outside the gene matches: 9. The CDR3 DNA is TGTGCCAGCAGTGAACGAGGTAGCGGGGACTTCAATGAGCAGTTCTTC. Encoded protein: CASSERGSGDFNEQFF.

V is TRBV5-4 and J is TRBJ2-5; 16 bases are shared with TRBD2. Germline V CDR1 and CDR2: SGHNT, YYREEE (reference sequence). There are 19 residues in the CDR3. The V gene end was trimmed by 0 bases and the J gene end by 3 bases; junction bases not matched to a gene: 8. The CDR3 nucleotides read TGTGCCAGCAGCTTGGATTTTCCGGGGACTAGCGGGGGGGAAGAGACCCAGTACTTC. Amino acid sequence: CASSLDFPGTSGGEETQYF.